One sample yielded the 19 T cell receptor beta chains listed below, sequenced in a study of identical twins. From the 5' RACE reads, TCRdb called clonotypes with MiXCR, one entry per CDR3 protein. The sample has around 340,000 distinct CDR3 sequences, about 12% seen once; the top ten hold roughly 7.8%. These data also formed part of another study, on yellow fever vaccine responses in identical twins.

The material sequenced was CD8+ T cells sorted from blood. The receptors here all came from a woman between 18 and 29 years old in good health.

This clonotype was counted between two and nine times. V gene TRBV25-1 combines with J gene TRBJ1-6; D gene uncertain. The CDR3 spans 12 residues. V lost 1 base and J 9 bases, leaving 4 bases between the germline ends. Germline V gene lookup returns CDR1 MGHDK and CDR2 SYGVNS. This CDR3 reads CASSESGSPLHF. The DNA for the CDR3 is TGTGCCAGCAGTGAATCCGGTTCACCCCTCCACTTT.

This clonotype was counted at least ten times. V usage is TRBV6-5 and J usage is TRBJ2-2, with no clear D. Germline V gene sequence: CDR1 MNHEY, CDR2 SVGAGI. The V gene lost 6 bases and the J gene lost 6 bases, with 8 bases spanning the gap. The CDR3 runs 12 residues. The CDR3 loop reads CASSVGSGELFF. CDR3 bases: TGTGCCAGCAGCGTAGGGTCCGGGGAGCTGTTTTTT.

J is TRBJ2-2 and V is TRBV27; D is unresolved. Germline-derived CDR1 and CDR2 are MNHEY and SMNVEV (reference sequence). There are 13 residues in the CDR3. The ends were cut back, 0 bases at V and 5 bases at J, with 4 bases in the middle. The CDR3, as DNA: TGTGCCAGCAGTTTATCGATTACCGGGGAGCTGTTTTTT. Translation: CASSLSITGELFF.

This clonotype has more than one count but fewer than ten. The chain is built from TRBV7-6 and TRBJ1-5, with D hard to call. The CDR3 spans 17 residues. Trimming pared 4 bases from V and 5 bases from J, leaving 21 bases between. The germline V gene encodes CDR1 SGHVS and CDR2 FNYEAQ. The CDR3 region has the DNA TGTGCCAGCAGCTATCACCCGGGATACGATACGGATCAGCCCCAGCATTTT. Its translation: CASSYHPGYDTDQPQHF.

V usage is TRBV10-2 and J usage is TRBJ1-1; D not certain. Looked up from germline, CDR1 is WSHSY and CDR2 is SAAADI. Trimming stripped 8 bases from V and 4 bases from J, with 8 bases between. This CDR3 region has 11 residues. CDR3 amino acids: CASVSATEAFF. DNA for the CDR3: TGCGCCAGCGTGAGTGCCACTGAAGCTTTCTTT.

This clonotype was counted a few times. This chain links TRBV7-9 with TRBJ1-3; 7 bases line up with TRBD1. From germline, CDR1 is SEHNR and CDR2 FQNEAQ (reference sequence). Unmatched junction bases numbered 10, after V lost 5 bases and J lost 0 bases. This CDR3 is 17 amino acids long. The CDR3 is CASSLPTGTDSGNTIYF. CDR3 sequence (DNA): TGTGCCAGCAGCCTACCCACTGGGACAGACTCTGGAAACACCATATATTTT.

Points on this clonotype: Germline is not matched at one junction end, which may reflect a read error. This sequence joins TRBV9 and TRBJ2-1; 7 nucleotides agree with TRBD2. In germline, CDR1 is SGDLS, CDR2 YYNGEE. There are 13 residues in the CDR3. The CDR3 spells CASRVGLVGEQFF. The CDR3 nucleotides read TGTGCCAGCAGAGTAGGACTAGTCGGTGAGCAGTTCTTC.

V gene TRBV7-9 combines with J gene TRBJ2-3, with 11 bases aligning to TRBD2. The CDR3 spans 15 residues. Germline CDR1 reads SEHNR; CDR2 reads FQNEAQ (reference sequence). The CDR3 bases are TGTGCTGGCGAGGTAGCGGGAGGGATCACAGATACGCAGTATTTT. Translation: CAGEVAGGITDTQYF.

The J gene is TRBJ2-2, the V gene TRBV2; the match to TRBD1 covers 7 bases. V gave up 4 bases and J gave up 5 bases; unmatched junction bases: 10. Per the germline V gene, CDR1 is SNHLY and CDR2 is FYNNEI. This CDR3 has 16 residues. This chain's CDR3 is CASSAMWTGGTGELFF. In DNA form, the CDR3 reads TGTGCCAGCAGTGCAATGTGGACAGGTGGAACCGGGGAGCTGTTTTTT.

Only a few counts were recorded for this clonotype. The CDR3 coding sequence is TGTGCCACCAGCCGGGACAGGGGTTCCATCGCGAACACCGGGGAGCTGTTTTTT. Translation gives CATSRDRGSIANTGELFF. The genes are TRBV24-1 and TRBJ2-2, with 10 positions matching TRBD1. CDR1 and CDR2 from the germline V gene are KGHDR and SFDVKD. The CDR3 is made up of 18 amino acids. After removal of 7 bases from V and 0 bases from J, the junction contained 10 bases not matched to a gene.

This clonotype came up a few times. The chain links TRBV6-1 to TRBJ2-5, with 11 positions matching TRBD2. The germline gives CDR1 MNHNS, CDR2 SASEGT. CDR3 length: 15 amino acids. V lost 6 bases, J lost 4 bases, and 7 bases stayed unmatched. In DNA, the CDR3 is TGTGCCAGCAGCCGGACTAGCGGGTCGACAGAGACCCAGTACTTC. Translation: CASSRTSGSTETQYF.

This clonotype was found a few times. The chain carries TRBV27 and TRBJ2-7; 11 nucleotides match TRBD1. The CDR3 has 15 amino acids. V gave up 5 bases and J gave up 7 bases; unmatched junction bases: 10. CDR1 is MNHEY and CDR2 is SMNVEV in the germline V gene (reference sequence). CDR3 nucleotide sequence: TGTGCCAGCAGTCCTCACCCGGGGACAGGGGGAGAGCAGTACGTC. Translating it yields CASSPHPGTGGEQYV.

The rearrangement links TRBV12-3 or TRBV12-4 to TRBJ1-5, with D tentatively TRBD1 (5 bases). The CDR3 sequence is 15 residues long. V dropped 6 bases and J dropped 1 base, with 13 bases sitting between them. CDR3 sequence reads: CASSSGGESNQPQHF. The CDR3 DNA follows: TGTGCCAGCAGCTCGGGGGGTGAGAGCAATCAGCCCCAGCATTTT.

This clonotype showed up many times. The V gene is TRBV12-3 or TRBV12-4, the J gene TRBJ2-1, with 7 bases aligning to TRBD2. The CDR3 runs 15 residues. The V segment lost 1 base and the J segment 3 bases; nucleotides outside the gene matches: 3. CDR3 in amino acids: CASSLVGGLYNEQFF. For the CDR3, the DNA is TGTGCCAGCAGTTTAGTGGGAGGGCTCTACAATGAGCAGTTCTTC.

This clonotype showed up just a few times. The chain couples TRBV20-1 to TRBJ2-7, with D tentatively TRBD1 (5 bases). The CDR3 consists of 14 residues. Looked up from germline, CDR1 is DFQATT and CDR2 is SNEGSKA (reference sequence). The germline V and J ends were trimmed by 1 base and 0 bases, with 10 bases remaining between them. The CDR3 here is CSARGTRSSYEQYF. The CDR3 region has the DNA TGCAGTGCTAGAGGGACACGGAGCTCCTACGAGCAGTACTTC.

In this sample, this clonotype turned up a few times. The gene calls are TRBV19 and TRBJ2-7; TRBD1 matches 10 bases. From germline, CDR1 is LNHDA and CDR2 SQIVND (reference sequence). CDR3 size: 15 residues. Germline trimming cut 7 bases from V and 1 base from J; bases unmatched to any gene: 7. CDR3 nucleotide sequence: TGTGCCAGTACCTCCGGGACAGGGGATTCCTACGAGCAGTACTTC. Its protein product is CASTSGTGDSYEQYF.

The V call is TRBV9, the J call TRBJ2-1; no clear D. The germline CDR1 and CDR2 sequences are SGDLS and YYNGEE. Trimming pared 4 bases from V and 1 base from J, leaving 12 bases between. CDR3 length equals 15 residues. The CDR3 DNA sequence: TGTGCCAGCAGCCGCGTCCTACGTTCCTACAATGAGCAGTTCTTC. This encodes CASSRVLRSYNEQFF.

This clonotype was observed a few times. The V gene is TRBV11-2, the J gene TRBJ2-7; 7 nucleotides line up with TRBD2. J lost 2 bases, V lost 5 bases, and 9 bases had no gene match. CDR3 size: 15 residues. Germline CDR1 SGHAT, CDR2 FQNNGV. The CDR3 DNA reads TGTGCCAGCAGCGTATTGCTAGCGGCGACCTACGAGCAGTACTTC. The encoded protein is CASSVLLAATYEQYF. Full variable domain (remainder filled in from reference TRBV11-2 and TRBJ2-7): EAGVAQSPRYKIIEKRQSVAFWCNPISGHATLYWYQQILGQGPKLLIQFQNNGVVDDSQLPKDRFSAERLKGVDSTLKIQPAKLEDSAVYLCASSVLLAATYEQYFGPGTRLTVT.

The chain has TRBV6-2 or TRBV6-3 and TRBJ2-7, with D perhaps matching TRBD1 (5 bases). Trimming left V 6 bases short and J 5 bases short, with 5 bases between. CDR1 and CDR2 from the germline V gene are MNHEY and SVGEGT. This CDR3 contains 10 residues. The DNA of the CDR3 is TGTGCCAGCAGGGACAACGAGCAGTACTTC. Encoded protein: CASRDNEQYF.